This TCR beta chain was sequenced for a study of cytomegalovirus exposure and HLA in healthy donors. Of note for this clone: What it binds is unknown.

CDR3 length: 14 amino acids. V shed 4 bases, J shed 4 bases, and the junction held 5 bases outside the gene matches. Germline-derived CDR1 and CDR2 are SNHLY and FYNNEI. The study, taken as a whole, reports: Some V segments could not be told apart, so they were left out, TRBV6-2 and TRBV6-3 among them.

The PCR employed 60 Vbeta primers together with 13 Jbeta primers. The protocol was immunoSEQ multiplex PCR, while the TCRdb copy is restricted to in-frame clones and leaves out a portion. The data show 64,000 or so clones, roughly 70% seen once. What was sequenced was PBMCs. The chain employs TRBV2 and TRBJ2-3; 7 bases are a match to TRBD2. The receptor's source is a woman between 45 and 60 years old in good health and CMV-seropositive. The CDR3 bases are TGTGCCAGCAGTGGGGAGCGGGGCCCAGATACGCAGTATTTT. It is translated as CASSGERGPDTQYF.